This TCR beta chain was recorded in a study of cytomegalovirus exposure and HLA in healthy donors (dated by TCRdb to 2017 to 2019). In terms of the full investigation: An earlier analysis of roughly 500 of the donors reported approximately 270 Gb of sequence data and around 120 million unique TCR beta sequences from some 180 million T cells. About 300 gigabases of sequencing data and tens of millions of unique TCR sequences were included in an early release covering 500 to 750 HLA-typed donors. Among the roughly 400 genotyped donors, approximately 81% belonged to the genetic ancestry cluster associated with self-reported Caucasian donors. The study aimed to test whether signatures of past pathogen exposure could be identified by cataloging public T cell receptors. The study profiled the T cell repertoires of hundreds of subjects by immunosequencing and related them to cytomegalovirus serostatus. In addition to the first cohort of approximately 670 subjects, a separate validation cohort of 130 or so different subjects was used. High-throughput TCR immunosequencing, statistical association of individual TCRs with disease status, and machine learning were combined to predict cytomegalovirus infection status. To study patterns of TCR occurrence, a later analysis re-analyzed previously published TCR beta repertoires from hundreds of donors and added high-resolution HLA genotyping. The later analysis used no new phenotypic data to find candidate immune exposures, relying instead on TCR beta sequences and their occurrence across donors. An earlier analysis of approximately 640 of the donors applied high-throughput TCR beta sequencing to assess whether each TCR beta V gene segment acted as functional or pseudogenic. Donor age, sex, ethnicity and CMV serostatus were collected together with the repertoire data. Genome-wide SNP genotypes for about 55% of the 666 donors were used in a later genetic analysis, which treated that subset as a discovery cohort. Every discovery cohort repertoire had been produced on one sequencing platform. HLA typing included class I and class II loci at four-digit resolution. The number of typed donors differed by locus: about 620-640 for A, B, C, DRB1 and DQB1; some 500 for DQA1; approximately 610 for DPA1; and around 490 for DPB1. A handful of DR-DQ haplotypes were handled as single units for association and clustering because linkage in the cohort was strong. Among several hundred genotyped donors of the cohort, an average of approximately 200,000 unique TCR beta nucleotide sequences was sequenced per donor, of which roughly 17% were non-productive.

Library preparation employed the immunoSEQ multiplex PCR assay. For the multiplex PCR, a mixture combining 60 forward primers for TCR Vbeta segments and 13 reverse primers for TCR Jbeta segments was used. A multiplex PCR assay on genomic DNA amplified the CDR3 region of rearranged TCR beta genes. The Illumina HiSeq System was used to sequence the amplified TCR beta libraries as 87-base-pair reads. As for the original processing: In a later analysis, some 80 million unique TCR beta chains were counted across the 500 to 850 repertoires, and around 11 million of these chains were shared by at least two donors. To remove PCR and sequencing errors, raw reads were error-corrected and collapsed into unique sequences using a nearest-neighbor algorithm that merged closely related sequences. V, D and J gene segments were assigned by aligning CDR3 sequences to IMGT reference sequences. For a sequence to be retained, at least a six-nucleotide match to both a V gene segment and a J gene segment was required. Rearrangements were classified as productive when the CDR3 lacked stop codons and remained in frame with V and J, and all other rearrangements were classified as non-productive. CDR3 was defined by IMGT convention, running from the second conserved V-encoded cysteine to the conserved J-encoded phenylalanine. The earlier analysis of some 550 of the donors excluded any sequence lacking an unambiguous match to a single V gene segment. An earlier analysis of a few hundred of the donors classified V segments as functional when productive rearrangements were above 56.7% and as segregating when the standard deviation between donors was above 5%. To diagnose cytomegalovirus status from the catalog of TCR beta chain sequences, a statistical classification framework was built. V and J gene assignment, in a later analysis, came from comparing TCR nucleotide sequences with IMGT/GENE-DB human TR gene sequences. Using the TCRdist pipeline, a later analysis assigned CDR3 sequences along with most-parsimonious VDJ recombination scenarios. In a later analysis, each TCR beta chain was defined by its CDR3 amino acid sequence together with its V-gene family, and reads lacking a unique V-gene family were excluded. To address suspected cross-contamination and a sequencing artifact, a later analysis removed approximately 600 highly shared, low-generation-probability nucleotide sequences. In a later analysis, a clonal expansion index was calculated for each public chain from normalized within-repertoire ranks of inferred template counts. Generation probabilities in a later analysis came from a VDJ recombination model fitted to out-of-frame rearrangements, and those results were checked against IGoR. Hypergeometric tests were used in a later analysis to score TCR-TCR, TCR-HLA and TCR-CMV co-occurrence, with a repertoire-size bias correction applied to the TCR pairs. A later analysis estimated false discovery rates by permuting HLA or CMV assignments 20 times. In a later analysis, co-occurring TCRs were grouped using DBSCAN, and TCRdist sequence similarity was added for clustering within HLA-allele-positive subsets. Repertoires with fewer than 30,000 or more than 120,000 public chains, plus five repertoires with anomalous nucleotide sharing, were excluded from co-occurrence clustering. The table comes from immuneACCESS by way of TCRdb, which keeps in-frame sequences with V and J called. Part of the clones is missing from these tables; in studies checked, under half for an unresolved V gene and the rest for unknown reasons. V and J calls and clone size are copied from that table; D and trimming were computed from the DNA. This sample comprises tens of thousands of clones, approximately 69% of them detected only once. The ten largest clones take up 20% to 25% of the sample.

Taken from cysteine to phenylalanine, the CDR3 has 13 residues. CDR3 DNA is the only sequence kept; it has 39 bases, read in frame from the first base. The germline V gene specifies SGHDN as CDR1 and FVKESK as CDR2. Cut back by 0 bases and 6 bases, the V and J ends lie 8 bases apart. The full study reports these points: Several of the top co-occurrence clusters appeared to be linked to parvovirus B19, influenza, CMV and Epstein-Barr virus, according to a later analysis. Broadly in line with IMGT annotations, most TCR beta V segments showed up in productive rearrangements about 87% or about 30% of the time in an earlier analysis of around 600 of the donors. A further reported finding was that TCR beta sequences accurately predicted the HLA-A and HLA-B alleles for most subjects in the first cohort. A few of the identified cytomegalovirus-associated TCR beta chains were confirmed in vitro to be specific for cytomegalovirus antigens. In both the original and validation cohorts, the classifier was reported to diagnose cytomegalovirus status with high specificity and sensitivity. A later genetic analysis reported fewer N-insertions in productive TCRs among donors in an Asian-associated ancestry cluster than the roughly 640-donor mean. V-gene and J-gene trimming of TCR beta chains was associated with a missense DCLRE1C variant in a later genetic analysis, and the association was replicated in an independent cohort. Some IMGT-functional V segments, including TRBV6-2 and TRBV6-3, could not be distinguished by the 87-base-pair reads and were therefore excluded. In a later analysis, HLA-associated TCR beta chains showed more clonal expansion and lower generation probabilities than non-associated chains that were equally common. A later analysis found that TCR association rates varied across HLA loci, with DRB1 alleles showing the most associated TCRs and HLA-C alleles the fewest. This cohort had only TCR beta chains sequenced, and the lack of alpha or paired-chain data limited which features could be detected. At a false discovery rate of 0.05, a later analysis linked some 18,000 TCR beta sequences to specific HLA alleles. Assigning TCR associations to individual alleles was difficult when HLA alleles, especially DR and DQ, strongly co-occurred. The presence/absence analyses assumed that sequencing depth was roughly uniform across donors, and that assumption may not be true. According to the authors, the approach could potentially be generalized to other disease states and immunological phenotypes. The study listed 164 TCR beta chains as associated with cytomegalovirus. A cluster of highly shared sequence variants was judged likely to represent a technical artifact of the sequencing pipeline. The only immune exposure information available for the cohort was CMV serostatus. Because counts were too low, under 20 rarely observed V segments, including chromosome 9 orphons, were left out of the earlier analysis of several hundred of the donors. Because some donors lacked HLA typing at each locus, the association tests relied only on the typed subset. Most TCR sequences were seen in very few donors, while some public TCRs were found in many individuals. In a later analysis, most CMV-associated TCR beta chains were found to appear HLA-restricted, with HLA associations seemingly driven largely by CMV exposure. Linkage disequilibrium might explain the correlated functional status among segregating V segments, but an unknown experimental factor could not be excluded.

The cohort comprised under 700 healthy bone marrow donors. Cohort members were all nominally healthy when sampled, although unrecorded immune exposures were likely present. The donor tested CMV seropositive and was one of the 289 seropositive cohort members. A peripheral blood sample was provided by each donor, and peripheral blood mononuclear cells were used for TCR beta sequencing. The Qiagen DNeasy Blood Extraction Kit was used to extract genomic DNA from the blood cell samples. This clone was counted once. There is no known antigen for this receptor. It has no much larger one-base neighbor in the sample; base qualities were not kept.

The sample taken for sequencing was PBMCs. This sequence uses TRBV14 and TRBJ2-5; the D gene is perhaps TRBD1, on 6 matching bases. The source is a woman aged 50 to 60 in good health and CMV-seropositive. At the DNA level, the sequence is TGTGCCAGCAGCCAAGAAACAGGGAAGACCCAGTACTTC. Translated, it gives CASSQETGKTQYF.